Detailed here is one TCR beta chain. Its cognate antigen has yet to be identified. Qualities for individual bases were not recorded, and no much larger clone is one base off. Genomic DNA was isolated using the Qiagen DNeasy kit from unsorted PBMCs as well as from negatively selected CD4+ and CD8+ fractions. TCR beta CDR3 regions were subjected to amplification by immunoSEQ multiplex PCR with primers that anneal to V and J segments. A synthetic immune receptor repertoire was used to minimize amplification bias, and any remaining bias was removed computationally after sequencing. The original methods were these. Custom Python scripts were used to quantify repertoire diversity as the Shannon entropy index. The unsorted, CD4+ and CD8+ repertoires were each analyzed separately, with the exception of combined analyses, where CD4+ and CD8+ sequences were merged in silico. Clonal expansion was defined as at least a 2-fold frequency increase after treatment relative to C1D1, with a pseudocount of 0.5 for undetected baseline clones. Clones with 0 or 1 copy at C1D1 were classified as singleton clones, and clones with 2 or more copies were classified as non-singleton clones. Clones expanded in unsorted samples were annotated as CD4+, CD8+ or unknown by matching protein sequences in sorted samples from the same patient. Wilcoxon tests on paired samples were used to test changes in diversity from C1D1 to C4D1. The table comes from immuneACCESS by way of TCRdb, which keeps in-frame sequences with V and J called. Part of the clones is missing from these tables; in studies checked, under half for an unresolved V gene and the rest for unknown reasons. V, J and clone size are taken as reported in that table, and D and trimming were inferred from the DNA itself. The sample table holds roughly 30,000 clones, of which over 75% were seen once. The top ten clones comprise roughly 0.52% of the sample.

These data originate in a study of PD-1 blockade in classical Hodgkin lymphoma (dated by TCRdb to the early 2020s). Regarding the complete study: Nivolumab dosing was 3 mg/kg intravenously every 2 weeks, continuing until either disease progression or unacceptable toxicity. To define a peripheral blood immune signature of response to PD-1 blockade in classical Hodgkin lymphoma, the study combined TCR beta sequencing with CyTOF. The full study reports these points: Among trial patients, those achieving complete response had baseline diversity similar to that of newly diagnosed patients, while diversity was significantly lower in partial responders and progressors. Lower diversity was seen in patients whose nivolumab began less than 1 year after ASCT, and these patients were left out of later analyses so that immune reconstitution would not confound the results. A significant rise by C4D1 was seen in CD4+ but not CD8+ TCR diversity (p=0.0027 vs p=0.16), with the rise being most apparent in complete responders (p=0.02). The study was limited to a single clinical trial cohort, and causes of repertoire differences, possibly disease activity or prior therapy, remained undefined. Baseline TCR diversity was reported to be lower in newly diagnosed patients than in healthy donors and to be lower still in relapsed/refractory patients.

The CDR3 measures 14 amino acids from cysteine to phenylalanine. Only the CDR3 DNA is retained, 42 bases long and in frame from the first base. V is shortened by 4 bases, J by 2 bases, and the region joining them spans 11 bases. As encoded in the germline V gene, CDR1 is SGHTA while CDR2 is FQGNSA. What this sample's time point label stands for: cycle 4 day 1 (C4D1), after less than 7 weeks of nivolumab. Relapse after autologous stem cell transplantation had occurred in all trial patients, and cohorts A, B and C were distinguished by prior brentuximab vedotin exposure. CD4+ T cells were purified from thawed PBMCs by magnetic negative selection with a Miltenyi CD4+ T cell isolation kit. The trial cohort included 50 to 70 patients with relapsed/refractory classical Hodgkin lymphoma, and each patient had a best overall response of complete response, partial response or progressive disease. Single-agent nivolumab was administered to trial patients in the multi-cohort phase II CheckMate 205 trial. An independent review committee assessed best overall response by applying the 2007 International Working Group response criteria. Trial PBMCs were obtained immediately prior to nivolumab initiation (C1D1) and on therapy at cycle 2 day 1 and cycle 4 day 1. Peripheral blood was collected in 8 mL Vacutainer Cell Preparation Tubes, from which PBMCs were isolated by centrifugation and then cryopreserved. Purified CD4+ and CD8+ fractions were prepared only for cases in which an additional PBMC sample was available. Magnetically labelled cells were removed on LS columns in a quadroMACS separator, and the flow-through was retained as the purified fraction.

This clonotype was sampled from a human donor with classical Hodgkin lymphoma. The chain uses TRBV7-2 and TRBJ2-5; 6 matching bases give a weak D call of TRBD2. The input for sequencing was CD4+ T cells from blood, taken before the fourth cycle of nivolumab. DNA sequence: TGTGCCAGCAGCTATTCTAGCGCACAAGAGACCCAGTACTTC. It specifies CASSYSSAQETQYF.